This TCR beta chain was observed in a study of CD4 T cells in relation to SARS-CoV-2 and coronaviruses. A word on this clone: Antigen: not known.

This CDR3 comprises 12 residues. From germline, CDR1 is SQVTM and CDR2 ANQGSEA. Deep TCR-beta sequencing used DNA from uncultured naive and memory CD4+ T cells. TCRdb's table, derived via immunoSEQ multiplex PCR, lists solely in-frame clones and lacks some. Of about 70,000 clones in the sample, around 86% were seen once. The unexposed donors gave CD4+ T cells in about 2011-2019, prior to COVID-19. Study observations and caveats: Culture-expanded clones reflect memory recall rather than primary priming during culture.

The sample taken for sequencing was memory CD4+ T cells from PBMCs. This chain joins TRBV29-1 and TRBJ2-3, with D uncertain. The source of this sequence is a human donor in good health. The CDR3 spells CSSVPLGDTQYF. In DNA, the CDR3 is TGCAGTTCCGTTCCCCTGGGGGATACGCAGTATTTT.